The clone carrying this TCR beta chain has a handful of counts. Its antigen is unknown. The CDR3 is 13 amino acids. Extracted RNA was reverse transcribed, and the resulting cDNA served as sequencing template. This table comes from immunoSEQ multiplex PCR, and its TCRdb copy is limited to in-frame clones, with some not included. Among tens of thousands of clones, about three quarters were seen once, and the ten largest hold under 20%. The sample originates from a study of CD8+ T cells in alopecia areata. Study results and limitations: Higher clonality and more expanded CD8+ clones appeared in lesional than normal scalp.

Sorting of CD4+ and CD8+ T cells was performed on PBMCs. The specimen sequenced was NKG2D-low CD8+ T cells sorted from blood. This receptor was taken from a human donor with alopecia areata. The chain couples TRBV21-1 to TRBJ2-6; the table's TRBD1 call for D was not verified on the DNA. TRBV21-1 is a pseudogene. The CDR3 here is CASSKVGGSVLTF. CDR3 sequence (DNA): TGTGCCAGCAGCAAAGTTGGGGGCAGCGTCCTGACTTTC.